A selection of T cell receptor beta chains follows, all from one sample in a study of glioma-infiltrating T cells. TCRdb analysed the multiplex PCR reads with MiXCR anew, one entry per CDR3 protein. The table has tens of thousands of distinct CDR3 sequences, about 23% seen once. The source material was glioma tissue, nonneoplastic brain tissue, or PBMCs (not recorded which). These receptor sequences come from a human donor with low-grade glioma or glioblastoma, undergoing nonglioma brain surgery, or in good health (not recorded which). CDR3s include the opening cysteine and the closing phenylalanine or tryptophan. A D gene is named only where the DNA matches it firmly. Size values are once, few and many counts, or a class for expanded clones, and some rows have none.

CDR3 length: 16; clone size: many; V gene: TRBV7-2; D gene: TRBD2; J gene: TRBJ2-5; CDR3 protein: CASSLREAGAVETQYF; CDR3 DNA: TGTGCCAGCAGCTTACGGGAAGCGGGGGCCGTGGAGACCCAGTACTTC
CDR3 length: 13; clone size: .; V gene: TRBV12-3/TRBV12-4; D gene: .; J gene: TRBJ2-5; CDR3 protein: CASSSQGMETQYF; CDR3 DNA: TGTGCCAGCAGTTCGCAAGGAATGGAGACCCAGTACTTC
CDR3 length: 14; clone size: many; V gene: TRBV12-5; D gene: .; J gene: TRBJ1-5; CDR3 protein: CASGRTDSNQPQHF; CDR3 DNA: TGTGCTAGTGGACGCACAGATAGCAATCAGCCCCAGCATTTT
CDR3 length: 15; clone size: many; V gene: TRBV6-6; D gene: .; J gene: TRBJ2-7; CDR3 protein: CASSYSRDGGYEQYF; CDR3 DNA: TGTGCCAGCAGTTACAGCAGGGACGGAGGTTACGAGCAGTACTTC
CDR3 length: 15; clone size: many; V gene: TRBV2; D gene: .; J gene: TRBJ1-2; CDR3 protein: CASRANPGLNYGYTF; CDR3 DNA: TGTGCCAGCAGGGCGAATCCCGGGCTAAACTATGGCTACACCTTC
CDR3 length: 14; clone size: few; V gene: TRBV5-1; D gene: .; J gene: TRBJ1-3; CDR3 protein: CASSFGTTGNTIYF; CDR3 DNA: TGCGCCAGCAGCTTCGGGACAACTGGAAACACCATATATTTT
CDR3 length: 15; clone size: many; V gene: TRBV19; D gene: .; J gene: TRBJ1-1; CDR3 protein: CASSRADYMNTEAFF; CDR3 DNA: TGTGCCAGTAGTAGAGCAGACTATATGAACACTGAAGCTTTCTTT
CDR3 length: 16; clone size: .; V gene: TRBV3-1; D gene: .; J gene: TRBJ2-1; CDR3 protein: CASSQDLRVGGNEQFF; CDR3 DNA: TGTGCCAGCAGCCAAGACTTGCGGGTGGGTGGCAATGAGCAGTTCTTC
CDR3 length: 15; clone size: many; V gene: TRBV20-1; D gene: .; J gene: TRBJ1-2; CDR3 protein: CSAKGGLTGNYGYTF; CDR3 DNA: TGCAGTGCTAAAGGGGGTCTAACTGGAAACTATGGCTACACCTTC
CDR3 length: 12; clone size: once; V gene: TRBV7-9; D gene: TRBD1; J gene: TRBJ2-7; CDR3 protein: CAISDRGYDQYF; CDR3 DNA: TGTGCCATCTCGGACAGGGGCTACGATCAGTACTTC
CDR3 length: 12; clone size: many; V gene: TRBV7-9; D gene: .; J gene: TRBJ1-1; CDR3 protein: CASSFGSTEAFF; CDR3 DNA: TGTGCCAGCAGCTTTGGTTCCACTGAAGCCTTCTTT
CDR3 length: 15; clone size: many; V gene: TRBV20-1; D gene: .; J gene: TRBJ2-1; CDR3 protein: CSAEKPDRNYNEQFF; CDR3 DNA: TGCAGTGCTGAGAAACCCGACAGGAACTACAATGAGCAGTTCTTC
CDR3 length: 14; clone size: many; V gene: TRBV6-1; D gene: .; J gene: TRBJ1-6; CDR3 protein: CASSYDRRNSPLHF; CDR3 DNA: TGTGCCAGCAGTTATGACAGGAGGAATTCACCCCTCCACTTT
CDR3 length: 15; clone size: many; V gene: TRBV6-1; D gene: TRBD2; J gene: TRBJ2-3; CDR3 protein: CASSRTSGETDTQYF; CDR3 DNA: TGTGCCAGCAGTCGGACTAGCGGAGAAACAGATACGCAGTATTTT
CDR3 length: 15; clone size: many; V gene: TRBV6-1; D gene: TRBD2; J gene: TRBJ2-7; CDR3 protein: CASKGTSGEGYEQYF; CDR3 DNA: TGTGCCAGCAAAGGAACTAGCGGAGAAGGGTACGAGCAGTACTTC
CDR3 length: 14; clone size: many; V gene: TRBV6-1; D gene: .; J gene: TRBJ1-1; CDR3 protein: CASSEGQVRTEAFF; CDR3 DNA: TGTGCCAGCAGTGAAGGACAGGTGCGTACTGAAGCTTTCTTT
CDR3 length: 12; clone size: many; V gene: TRBV20-1; D gene: .; J gene: TRBJ1-2; CDR3 protein: CSARGKGYGYTF; CDR3 DNA: TGCAGTGCTAGAGGAAAGGGCTATGGCTACACCTTC
CDR3 length: 13; clone size: many; V gene: TRBV20-1; D gene: .; J gene: TRBJ2-5; CDR3 protein: CSAPTPYQETQYF; CDR3 DNA: TGCAGTGCCCCGACACCGTACCAAGAGACCCAGTACTTC